This T cell receptor beta chain was captured in a study of memory CD4+ T cells and cytomegalovirus serostatus. Findings and limits, study-wide: Repertoires predicted CMV serostatus with median bootstrapped AUC of approximately 0.94.

Repertoires were generated with immunoSEQ multiplex PCR, while TCRdb's copy carries only in-frame clones and drops some. The sample lists 40,000 to 45,000 clones, roughly three quarters seen once, with approximately 0.73% in the top ten. The sort gate was single viable CD3+CD4+CD8-CD45RO+ cells for memory CD4+ T cells. The CDR3 extends over 14 amino acids. V was clipped by 1 base and J by 6 bases, with 14 bases between them. Looked up from germline, CDR1 is SGHRS and CDR2 is YFSETQ. This clone was seen a single time. Its antigen is still unknown. The clonotype originates from an adult in good health and CMV-seronegative. The genes are TRBV5-1 and TRBJ2-7, with D unresolved. The sequenced sample consisted of memory CD4+ T cells from blood. The CDR3 region is CASSLMHSVPEQYF. The CDR3 nucleotides read TGCGCCAGCAGCTTGATGCACAGCGTTCCCGAGCAGTACTTC.